The 22 T cell receptor beta chains reported below all come from one sample, sequenced in a study of cytomegalovirus exposure and HLA in healthy donors. Vbeta (60) and Jbeta (13) primers were used in the PCR. The method was immunoSEQ multiplex PCR; TCRdb's version includes in-frame clones alone and lacks a portion of them. This sample has 150,000 or so clones, with roughly 68% found just once. Source material: PBMCs. Receptors originate from a man aged 25-45 years in good health and CMV-seropositive.

This chain joins TRBV10-3 and TRBJ2-2; unclear D gene. The CDR3 is 15 residues long. V lost 3 bases to trimming and J lost 3 bases, with 11 bases between them. Germline CDR1 reads ENHRY; CDR2 reads SYGVKD. CDR3 sequence: CAISDAYPHTGELFF. As DNA, the CDR3 is TGTGCCATCAGTGATGCCTATCCTCACACCGGGGAGCTGTTTTTT.

The chain is built from TRBV9 and TRBJ2-3; maybe TRBD2 (5 bases). This CDR3 contains 16 residues. The germline V gene encodes CDR1 SGDLS and CDR2 YYNGEE. Trimming left V 0 bases short and J 1 base short, with 12 bases between. The CDR3 spells CASSVGVLGGTDTQYF. CDR3 nucleotides: TGTGCCAGCAGCGTAGGGGTCTTGGGAGGCACAGATACGCAGTATTTT.

J is TRBJ2-5 and V is TRBV7-9; 9 positions match TRBD1. The junction had 8 bases not matched to a gene; V was cut back by 1 base and J by 5 bases. This CDR3 has 16 residues. CDR1 SEHNR and CDR2 FQNEAQ come from the germline V gene (reference sequence). The CDR3 protein is CASSLGGTGTVETQYF. The CDR3 bases are TGTGCCAGCAGCTTAGGTGGGACAGGGACGGTCGAGACCCAGTACTTC.

In the case of this clone: The sample carries other DNA sequences with the same CDR3. The chain is built from TRBV27 and TRBJ2-1; 8 bases agree with TRBD2. This CDR3 has 12 residues. The trim removed 2 bases at V and 9 bases at J, leaving 0 bases unmatched. In germline, CDR1 is MNHEY, CDR2 SMNVEV (reference sequence). CDR3 nucleotide sequence: TGTGCCAGCAGTTTAGCGGGGGGTGAGCAGTTCTTC. As protein: CASSLAGGEQFF.

This clone was found a few times. The chain has TRBV5-1 and TRBJ1-1; D is undetermined. CDR1 is SGHRS and CDR2 is YFSETQ in the germline V gene. V lost 3 bases and J 2 bases, leaving 11 bases between the germline ends. The CDR3 contains 14 residues. CDR3 amino acids: CASSSGMGNTEAFF. As DNA, the CDR3 is TGCGCCAGCAGCTCGGGAATGGGCAACACTGAAGCTTTCTTT.

The V gene is TRBV29-1, the J gene TRBJ2-2, with D perhaps matching TRBD2 (5 bases). Per germline, CDR1 SQVTM and CDR2 ANQGSEA. CDR3 length: 13 amino acids. Trimming pared 2 bases from V and 5 bases from J, leaving 9 bases between. The CDR3: CSVESRETGELFF. The DNA for the CDR3 is TGCAGCGTTGAATCTCGGGAAACCGGGGAGCTGTTTTTT.

The chain couples TRBV28 to TRBJ2-7, with D maybe TRBD1 (6 bases). The germline CDR1 and CDR2 sequences are MDHEN and SYDVKM. This CDR3 region has 14 residues. V lost 3 bases and J lost 0, with 9 bases in between. This CDR3 reads CASSFRDNSYEQYF. The CDR3, as DNA: TGTGCCAGCAGTTTCCGGGACAACTCCTACGAGCAGTACTTC.

The chain employs TRBV18 and TRBJ2-3; 12 positions match TRBD2. The V gene's germline CDR1 is KGHSH and CDR2 LQKENI. This CDR3 has 17 residues. J was trimmed by 2 bases and V by 3 bases; bases with no gene match: 6. DNA of the CDR3: TGTGCCAGCTCACCCGAACGACTAGCGGGAGACACAGATACGCAGTATTTT. The encoded protein is CASSPERLAGDTDTQYF.

The chain employs TRBV4-1 and TRBJ1-1; D is perhaps TRBD1 (5 bases). This CDR3 comprises 14 residues. V was clipped by 2 bases and J by 0 bases, with 7 bases between them. CDR1 is MGHRA and CDR2 is YSYEKL in the germline V gene. This chain's CDR3 is CASSQRGMNTEAFF. The CDR3 DNA follows: TGCGCCAGCAGCCAACGGGGGATGAACACTGAAGCTTTCTTT.

With respect to this clone: Relative to the germline gene, one junction end is altered; a read error may explain this. The CDR3 coding sequence is TGTGCCAGCAGCGGACAGCTCGGAGCCTACAGTGAGCAGTTCTTC. Translation gives CASSGQLGAYSEQFF. V is TRBV2 and J is TRBJ2-1, with D possibly matching TRBD1 (6 bases). Germline lookup yields CDR1 SNHLY and CDR2 FYNNEI. This CDR3 has 15 residues.

The rearrangement links TRBV5-1 to TRBJ2-3, with 9 nucleotides matching TRBD2. Germline CDR1 is SGHRS and CDR2 is YFSETQ. The CDR3 runs 14 residues. V shed 2 bases and J 3 bases; nucleotides not matched to a gene: 1. The CDR3 protein is CASSFLAGTDTQYF. The CDR3 nucleotides read TGCGCCAGCAGCTTCCTAGCGGGAACAGATACGCAGTATTTT.

This clone was seen once. The chain's CDR3 is CATSANLADIENPGELFF. The CDR3, as DNA: TGTGCCACCAGCGCGAATCTAGCGGACATTGAAAACCCCGGGGAGCTGTTTTTT. The chain employs TRBV15 and TRBJ2-2; the match to TRBD2 covers 7 bases. The CDR3 length is 18 residues. In germline, CDR1 is LNHNV, CDR2 YYDKDF (reference sequence). The V gene end was trimmed by 5 bases and the J gene end by 6 bases; junction bases not matched to a gene: 18.

The rearrangement joins TRBV11-3 to TRBJ1-2; weak D call: TRBD1 (6 bases). CDR1 is SGHNT and CDR2 is YENEEA in the germline V gene. CDR3 size: 13 residues. The V and J ends lost 5 bases and 1 base respectively, with 8 bases between them. This CDR3 is CASSPDSNYGYTF. In DNA, the CDR3 is TGTGCCAGCAGCCCGGACAGTAACTATGGCTACACCTTC.

This clone was counted only a few times. The chain carries TRBV4-1 and TRBJ2-7; the match to TRBD2 covers 8 bases. After removal of 0 bases from V and 4 bases from J, the junction contained 5 bases not matched to a gene. Germline V lookup: CDR1 MGHRA, CDR2 YSYEKL. The CDR3 sequence is 15 residues long. CDR3 sequence (DNA): TGCGCCAGCAGCCAAGAGTGGACTAGCAGATACGAGCAGTACTTC. This sequence encodes CASSQEWTSRYEQYF.

The rearrangement links TRBV5-6 to TRBJ1-1; D is undetermined. CDR3 size: 16 residues. CDR1 is SGHDT and CDR2 is YYEEEE in the germline V gene. The V gene lost 2 bases and the J gene lost 1 base, with 15 bases spanning the gap. The CDR3 protein is CASSLYFYDRNTEAFF. The CDR3 DNA reads TGTGCCAGCAGCTTATACTTTTATGATCGGAACACTGAAGCTTTCTTT.

As for this clone: A far larger clone is only one base removed, so a read error is likely. This specimen includes other DNA sequences encoding the same CDR3. The CDR3 region is CASSLGTSGRDGYEQYF. CDR3 nucleotide sequence: TGTGCCAGTAGTTTAGGGACTAGCGGGAGAGATGGGTACGAGCAGTACTTC. This chain uses TRBV27 with TRBJ2-7, with 14 bases matching TRBD2. The CDR3 is 17 residues long. Germline CDR1 reads MNHEY; CDR2 reads SMNVEV (reference sequence).

V and J are TRBV27 and TRBJ1-4; D unresolved. The CDR3 consists of 14 residues. The germline V and J ends were trimmed by 5 bases and 7 bases, with 14 bases remaining between them. Germline CDR1 reads MNHEY; CDR2 reads SMNVEV (reference sequence). The CDR3 spells CASSHGMLGEKLFF. In DNA form, the CDR3 reads TGTGCCAGCAGTCACGGGATGTTGGGTGAAAAACTGTTTTTT.

This rearrangement joins TRBV13 to TRBJ2-1; 7 nucleotides match TRBD1. V dropped 4 bases and J dropped 6; count of bases not matched to a gene: 6. The CDR3 loop spans 14 amino acids. The germline CDR1 and CDR2 sequences are PRHDT and FYEKMQ (reference sequence). As DNA, the CDR3 is TGTGCCAGCAGCTCTAAGGGGGCCCTCAATGAGCAGTTCTTC. This translates into CASSSKGALNEQFF.

This chain connects TRBV5-1 to TRBJ2-5; 12 nucleotides match TRBD2. The junction had 3 bases not matched to a gene; V was cut back by 6 bases and J by 3 bases. CDR1 is SGHRS, CDR2 YFSETQ, per germline. The CDR3 consists of 14 residues. The CDR3 sequence: CASTRTSGEETQYF. The CDR3, as DNA: TGCGCCAGCACGCGGACTAGCGGGGAAGAGACCCAGTACTTC.

The chain carries TRBV6-5 and TRBJ1-4; D may be TRBD1 (5 bases). This CDR3 region has 14 residues. Looked up from germline, CDR1 is MNHEY and CDR2 is SVGAGI. Trimming removed 2 bases from V and 4 bases from J, with 8 bases in between. The CDR3 region is CASSYRGFNEKLFF. For the CDR3, the DNA is TGTGCCAGCAGTTACAGGGGCTTTAATGAAAAACTGTTTTTT.

This sequence joins TRBV6-5 and TRBJ2-7; D not certain. The CDR3 totals 15 residues. The germline CDR1 and CDR2 sequences are MNHEY and SVGAGI. The V and J ends lost 1 base and 0 bases respectively, with 10 bases between them. CDR3 coding DNA: TGTGCCAGCAGTTACTTGGAGAGTAACTCCTACGAGCAGTACTTC. Translated: CASSYLESNSYEQYF.

The J gene is TRBJ2-3, the V gene TRBV7-3; D remains unclear. Germline V gene lookup returns CDR1 SGHTA and CDR2 FQGTGA. V lost 1 base to trimming and J lost 6 bases, with 11 bases between them. The CDR3 is 14 residues long. CDR3 DNA sequence: TGTGCCAGCAGCTTAAGGAACCCGGGTGATACGCAGTATTTT. Encoded protein: CASSLRNPGDTQYF.